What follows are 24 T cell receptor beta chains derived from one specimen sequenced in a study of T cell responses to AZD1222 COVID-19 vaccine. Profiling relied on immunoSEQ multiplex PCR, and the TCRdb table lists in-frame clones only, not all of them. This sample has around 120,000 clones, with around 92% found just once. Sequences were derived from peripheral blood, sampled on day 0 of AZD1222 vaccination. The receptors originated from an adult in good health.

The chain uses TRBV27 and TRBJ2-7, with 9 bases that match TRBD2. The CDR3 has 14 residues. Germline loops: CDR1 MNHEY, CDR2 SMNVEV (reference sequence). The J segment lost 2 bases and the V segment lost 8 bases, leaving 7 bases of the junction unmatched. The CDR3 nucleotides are TGTGCCAGCTCCGCCGGCGGGGGGGCCTACGAGCAGTACTTC. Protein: CASSAGGGAYEQYF.

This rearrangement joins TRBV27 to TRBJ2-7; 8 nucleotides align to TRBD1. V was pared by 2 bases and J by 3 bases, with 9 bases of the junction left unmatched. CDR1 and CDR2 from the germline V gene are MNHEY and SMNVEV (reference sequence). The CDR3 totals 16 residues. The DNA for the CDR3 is TGTGCCAGCAGTTTACAGGGCGGGACAGGATTCTACGAGCAGTACTTC. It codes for CASSLQGGTGFYEQYF.

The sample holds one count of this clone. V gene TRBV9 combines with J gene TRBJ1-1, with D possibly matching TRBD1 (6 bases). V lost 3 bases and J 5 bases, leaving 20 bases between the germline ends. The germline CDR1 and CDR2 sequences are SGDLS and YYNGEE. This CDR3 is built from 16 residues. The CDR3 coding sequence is TGTGCCAGCAGCGAGAAACAGGGACCTGGTCTAACTGAAGCTTTCTTT. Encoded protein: CASSEKQGPGLTEAFF.

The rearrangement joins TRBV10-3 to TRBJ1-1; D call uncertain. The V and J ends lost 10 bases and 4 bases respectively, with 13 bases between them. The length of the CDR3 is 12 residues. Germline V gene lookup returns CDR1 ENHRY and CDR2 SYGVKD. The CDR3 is CATTDVATEAFF. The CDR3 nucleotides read TGTGCCACTACGGACGTAGCCACTGAAGCTTTCTTT.

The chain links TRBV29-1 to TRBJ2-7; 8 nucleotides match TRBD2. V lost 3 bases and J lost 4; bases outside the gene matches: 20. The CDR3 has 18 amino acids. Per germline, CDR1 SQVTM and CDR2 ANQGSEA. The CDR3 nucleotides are TGCAGCGTTGATGGACCCGTAGTTGAGGCGGGAGGAGCGTACGAGCAGTACTTC. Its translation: CSVDGPVVEAGGAYEQYF.

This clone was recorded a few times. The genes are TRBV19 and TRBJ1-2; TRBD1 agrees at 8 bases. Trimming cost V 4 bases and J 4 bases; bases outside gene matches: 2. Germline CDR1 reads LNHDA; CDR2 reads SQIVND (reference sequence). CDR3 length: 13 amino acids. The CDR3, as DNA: TGTGCCAGTAGTAGGACAGGGATCTATGGCTACACCTTC. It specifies CASSRTGIYGYTF.

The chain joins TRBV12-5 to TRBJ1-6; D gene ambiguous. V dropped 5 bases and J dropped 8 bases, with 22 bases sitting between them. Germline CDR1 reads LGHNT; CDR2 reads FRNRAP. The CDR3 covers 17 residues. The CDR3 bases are TGTGCTAGTGGTCCACGCCGCTCGGGCCCGAGGGATTCACCCCTCCACTTT. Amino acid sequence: CASGPRRSGPRDSPLHF.

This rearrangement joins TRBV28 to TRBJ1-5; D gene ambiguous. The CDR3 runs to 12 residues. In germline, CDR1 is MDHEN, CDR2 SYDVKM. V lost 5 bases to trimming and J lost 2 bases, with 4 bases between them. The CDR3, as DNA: TGTGCCAGCAGTCGAGGCAATCAGCCCCAGCATTTT. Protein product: CASSRGNQPQHF.

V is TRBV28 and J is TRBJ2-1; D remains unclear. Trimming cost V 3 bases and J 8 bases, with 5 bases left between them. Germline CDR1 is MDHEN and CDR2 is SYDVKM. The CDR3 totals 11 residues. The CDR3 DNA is TGTGCCAGCAGTTTGATATATGAGCAGTTCTTC. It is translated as CASSLIYEQFF.

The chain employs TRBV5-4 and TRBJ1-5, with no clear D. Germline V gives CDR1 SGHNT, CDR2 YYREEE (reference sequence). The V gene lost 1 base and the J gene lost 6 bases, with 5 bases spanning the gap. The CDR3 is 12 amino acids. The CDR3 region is CASSLMGQPQHF. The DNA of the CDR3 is TGTGCCAGCAGCTTGATGGGTCAGCCCCAGCATTTT.

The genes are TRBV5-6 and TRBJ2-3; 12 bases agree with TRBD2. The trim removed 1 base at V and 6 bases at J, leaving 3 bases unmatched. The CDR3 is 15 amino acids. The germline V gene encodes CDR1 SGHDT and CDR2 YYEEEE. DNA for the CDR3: TGTGCCAGCAGCTTGTGGACTAGCGGGACTGATACGCAGTATTTT. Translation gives CASSLWTSGTDTQYF.

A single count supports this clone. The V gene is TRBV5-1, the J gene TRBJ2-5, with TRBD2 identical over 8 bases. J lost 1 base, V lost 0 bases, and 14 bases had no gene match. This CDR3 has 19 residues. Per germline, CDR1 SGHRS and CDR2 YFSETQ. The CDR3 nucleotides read TGCGCCAGCAGCTTGGCCCCTGAGGTGGGCGGGGGGACCCAAGAGACCCAGTACTTC. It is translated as CASSLAPEVGGGTQETQYF.

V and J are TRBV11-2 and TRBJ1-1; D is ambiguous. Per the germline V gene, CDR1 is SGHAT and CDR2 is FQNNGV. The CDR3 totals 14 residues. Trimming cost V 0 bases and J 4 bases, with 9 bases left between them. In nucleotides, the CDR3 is TGTGCCAGCAGCTTAGATGGAGGGATCACTGAAGCTTTCTTT. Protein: CASSLDGGITEAFF.

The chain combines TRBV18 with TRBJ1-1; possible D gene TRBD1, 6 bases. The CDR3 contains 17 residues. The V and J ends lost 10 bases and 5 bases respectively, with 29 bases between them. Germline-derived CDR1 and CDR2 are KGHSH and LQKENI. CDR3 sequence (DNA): TGTGCCACCTCCGCGTGGCAGGGGTATTTGGATAGGACTGAAGCTTTCTTT. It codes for CATSAWQGYLDRTEAFF.

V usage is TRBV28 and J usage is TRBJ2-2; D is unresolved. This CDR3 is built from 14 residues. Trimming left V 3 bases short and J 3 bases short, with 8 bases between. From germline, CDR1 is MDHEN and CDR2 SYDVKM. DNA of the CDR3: TGTGCCAGCAGTTTCGTCGGAGACACCGGGGAGCTGTTTTTT. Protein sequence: CASSFVGDTGELFF.

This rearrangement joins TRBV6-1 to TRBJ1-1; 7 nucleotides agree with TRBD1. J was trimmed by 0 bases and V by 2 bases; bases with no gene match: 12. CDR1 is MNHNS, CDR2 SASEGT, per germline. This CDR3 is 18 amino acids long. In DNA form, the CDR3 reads TGTGCCAGCAGTGAATTCCTACAGGGGTCTCGAATGAACACTGAAGCTTTCTTT. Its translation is CASSEFLQGSRMNTEAFF.

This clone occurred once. The CDR3, as DNA: TGTGCCAGCTCTCCATCAGAGCTAGCGACCGAGCAGTACTTC. Amino acid sequence: CASSPSELATEQYF. This chain joins TRBV6-5 and TRBJ2-7; a weak D match, TRBD2 (6 bases). The CDR3 has 14 amino acids. V was trimmed by 8 bases and J by 6 bases, leaving 20 bases between them. The V gene's germline CDR1 is MNHEY and CDR2 SVGAGI.

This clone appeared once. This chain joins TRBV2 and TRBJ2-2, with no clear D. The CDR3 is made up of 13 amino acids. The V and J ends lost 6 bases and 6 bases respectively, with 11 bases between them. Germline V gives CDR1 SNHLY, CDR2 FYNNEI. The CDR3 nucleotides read TGTGCCAGCAGGCGGACCATGGCCGGGGAGCTGTTTTTT. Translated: CASRRTMAGELFF.

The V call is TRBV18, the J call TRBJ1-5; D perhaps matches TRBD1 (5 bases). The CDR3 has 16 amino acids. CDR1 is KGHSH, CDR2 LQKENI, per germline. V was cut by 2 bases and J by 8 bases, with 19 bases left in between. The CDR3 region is CASSPVGRPVSEPQHF. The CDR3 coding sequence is TGTGCCAGCTCACCAGTGGGACGCCCCGTAAGTGAGCCCCAGCATTTT.

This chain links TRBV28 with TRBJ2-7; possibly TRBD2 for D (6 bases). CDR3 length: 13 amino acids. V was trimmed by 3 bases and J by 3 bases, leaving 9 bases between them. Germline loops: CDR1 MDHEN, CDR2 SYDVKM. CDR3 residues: CASSFSGVYEQYF. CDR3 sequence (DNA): TGTGCCAGCAGTTTTAGCGGAGTCTACGAGCAGTACTTC. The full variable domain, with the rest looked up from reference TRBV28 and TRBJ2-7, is DVKVTQSSRYLVKRTGEKVFLECVQDMDHENMFWYRQDPGLGLRLIYFSYDVKMKEKGDIPEGYSVSREKKERFSLILESASTNQTSMYLCASSFSGVYEQYFGPGTRLTVT.

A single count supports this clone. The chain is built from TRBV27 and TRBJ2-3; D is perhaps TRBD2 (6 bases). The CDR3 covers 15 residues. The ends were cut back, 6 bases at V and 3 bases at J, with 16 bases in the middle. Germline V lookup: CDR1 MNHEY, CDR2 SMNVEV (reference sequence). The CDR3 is CASSPPPGVTDTQYF. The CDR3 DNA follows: TGTGCCAGCAGCCCCCCCCCGGGGGTGACAGATACGCAGTATTTT.

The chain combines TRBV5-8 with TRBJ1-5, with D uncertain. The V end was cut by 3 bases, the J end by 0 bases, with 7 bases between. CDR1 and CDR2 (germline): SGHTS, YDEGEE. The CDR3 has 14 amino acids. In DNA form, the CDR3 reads TGTGCCAGCAGCTCTCGAAATAGCAATCAGCCCCAGCATTTT. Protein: CASSSRNSNQPQHF.

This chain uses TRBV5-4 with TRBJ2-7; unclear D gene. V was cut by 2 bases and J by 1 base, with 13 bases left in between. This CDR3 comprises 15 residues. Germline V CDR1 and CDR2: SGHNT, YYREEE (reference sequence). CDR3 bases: TGTGCCAGCAGCTTAGAGATCGGCAGATCCTACGAGCAGTACTTC. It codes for CASSLEIGRSYEQYF. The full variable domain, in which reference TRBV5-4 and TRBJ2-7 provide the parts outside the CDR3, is ETGVTQSPTHLIKTRGQQVTLRCSSQSGHNTVSWYQQALGQGPQFIFQYYREEENGRGNFPPRFSGLQFPNYSSELNVNALELDDSALYLCASSLEIGRSYEQYFGPGTRLTVT.

Here the CDR3 reads CASSLGPGNTIYF. Written as DNA, the CDR3 is TGCGCCAGCAGCTTGGGACCTGGAAACACCATATATTTT. The V gene is TRBV5-1, the J gene TRBJ1-3; D unresolved. V was pared by 0 bases and J by 2 bases, with 3 bases between. This CDR3 has 13 residues. The germline gives CDR1 SGHRS, CDR2 YFSETQ.